Listed here is a single TCR beta chain. The data are from a study of cytomegalovirus exposure and HLA in healthy donors. Researchers ran the PCR with 60 Vbeta and 13 Jbeta primers. This table comes from immunoSEQ multiplex PCR, and its TCRdb copy is limited to in-frame clones, with some not included. The sample consists of roughly 200,000 clones, approximately 80% of them appearing once. The V gene's germline CDR1 is MNHNS and CDR2 SASEGT. This CDR3 spans 17 amino acids. V lost 3 bases, J lost 0 bases, and 16 bases lay in between. The TCR comes from a woman aged 30 to 39 in good health and CMV-seronegative. The sequencing input was PBMCs. The chain is built from TRBV6-1 and TRBJ2-3, with D possibly TRBD1 on 6 matching bases. The DNA of the CDR3 is TGTGCCAGCAGTGACCTTACAGGGCCCTCTAGCACAGATACGCAGTATTTT. It translates to CASSDLTGPSSTDTQYF.